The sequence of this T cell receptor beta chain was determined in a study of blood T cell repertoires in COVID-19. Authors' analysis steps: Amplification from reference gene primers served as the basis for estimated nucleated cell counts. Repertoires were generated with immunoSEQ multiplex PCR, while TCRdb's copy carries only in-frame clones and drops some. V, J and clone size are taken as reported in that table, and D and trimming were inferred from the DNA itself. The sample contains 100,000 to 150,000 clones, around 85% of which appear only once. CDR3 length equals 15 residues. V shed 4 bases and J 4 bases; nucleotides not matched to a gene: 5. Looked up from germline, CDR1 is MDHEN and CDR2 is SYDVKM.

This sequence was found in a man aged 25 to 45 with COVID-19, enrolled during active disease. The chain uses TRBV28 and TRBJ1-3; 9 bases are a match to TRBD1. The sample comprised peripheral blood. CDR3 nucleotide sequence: TGTGCCAGCAGTTCCGGGACAGGGACAGGAAACACCATATATTTT. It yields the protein CASSSGTGTGNTIYF.